A selection of T cell receptor beta chains follows, all from one sample in a study of early T cells in non-severe SARS-CoV-2 infection. TCRdb passed the 5' RACE reads through MiXCR, listing each CDR3 protein once. Found here are about 99,000 distinct CDR3 sequences, around 17% of them singletons; the top ten hold 1.3%. Sequenced input: whole blood. These receptors originate from an adult who was a healthcare worker with PCR-confirmed SARS-CoV-2 infection or an uninfected control (not recorded which). The CDR3 runs from the conserved cysteine through the conserved F or W. The order of the fields is J gene, D gene, clone size, V gene, CDR3 DNA, CDR3 protein. A D gene is named only where the DNA matches it firmly. Some rows have no size entry. The others give once, few or many, or a class for an expanded clone.

TRBJ2-1 | - | - | TRBV10-3 | TGTGCCATCAGCGGGATGGACCCATACAATGAGCAGTTCTTC | CAISGMDPYNEQFF
TRBJ2-1 | - | - | TRBV19 | TGTGCCAGTAGTATTGGAGGGACGTACAATGAGCAGTTCTTC | CASSIGGTYNEQFF
TRBJ2-2 | - | few | TRBV11-2 | TGTGCCAGCAGCCTATCAGGGACATTCGCGAACACCGGGGAGCTGTTTTTT | CASSLSGTFANTGELFF
TRBJ2-7 | - | few | TRBV7-8 | TGTGCCAGCAGCTTATCGGCTTCCTACGAGCAGTACTTC | CASSLSASYEQYF
TRBJ2-5 | - | - | TRBV28 | TGTGCCAGCAATACCCCCGGGCGGCTTCAAGAGACCCAGTACTTC | CASNTPGRLQETQYF
TRBJ2-5 | - | - | TRBV12-3/TRBV12-4 | TGTGCCAGCAGTTTAGACAGCCAAGAGACCCAGTACTTC | CASSLDSQETQYF
TRBJ2-7 | TRBD2 | many | TRBV10-2 | TGCGCCAGCAGTCCTAGCGGGAGGGCCCACGAGCAGTACTTC | CASSPSGRAHEQYF
TRBJ1-3 | - | - | TRBV12-5 | TGTGCTAGTGGTTTGGTATTAGGGCGCTCTGGAAACACCATATATTTT | CASGLVLGRSGNTIYF
TRBJ2-7 | TRBD1 | - | TRBV20-1 | TGCAGTGCTAGAGTCTATGCGGACAGGGTGAACGAGCAGTACTTC | CSARVYADRVNEQYF
TRBJ2-1 | - | few | TRBV29-1 | TGCAGCGTTGAGGAGAGTACCTCCTACAATGAGCAGTTCTTC | CSVEESTSYNEQFF
TRBJ2-4 | - | - | TRBV6-1 | TGTGCCAGCACCGTCCGGACTTTTTTAGGGGCCAAAAACATTCAGTACTTC | CASTVRTFLGAKNIQYF
TRBJ1-2 | - | few | TRBV18 | TGTGCCAGCTCACCACTACCTTTAACAACAGGGCCGCCACAAGCGAGCTACACCTTC | CASSPLPLTTGPPQASYTF
TRBJ1-2 | - | few | TRBV5-4 | TGTGCCAGCAGCGCCGGCAGGGGAAATGCTAACTATGGCTACACCTTC | CASSAGRGNANYGYTF
TRBJ1-2 | - | - | TRBV28 | TGTGCCACCACAAATCGGCGGGATGGCTACACCTTC | CATTNRRDGYTF
TRBJ2-1 | TRBD2 | - | TRBV29-1 | TGCAGCGCCCTAGGCAGCGGGAGAAAAGATGAGCAGTTCTTC | CSALGSGRKDEQFF
TRBJ2-7 | TRBD1 | - | TRBV19 | TGTGCCAGTAGTATGACCGGGACAGGGGTTAACGAGCAGTACTTC | CASSMTGTGVNEQYF
TRBJ2-1 | TRBD2 | - | TRBV7-2 | TGTGCCAGCAGCTCCTCCTCTCCACTAGCGGGAGGGCTCAAGAATGAGCAGTTCTTC | CASSSSSPLAGGLKNEQFF
TRBJ1-5 | - | - | TRBV28 | TGTGCCAGCACCCTCCTCTGGGCATCTGATCAGCCCCAGCATTTT | CASTLLWASDQPQHF
TRBJ2-7 | - | - | TRBV9 | TGTGCCAGCAGCCCGGGGGGGACAGGCGACCGACAGTACTTC | CASSPGGTGDRQYF
TRBJ2-1 | - | - | TRBV7-2 | TGTGCCAGCAGCTTATTCAGGGGACGCTACAATGAGCAGTTCTTC | CASSLFRGRYNEQFF
TRBJ2-7 | - | - | TRBV7-9 | TGTGCCAGCAGCCATCCTTTTGCAGGGGAACACGAGCAGTACTTC | CASSHPFAGEHEQYF
TRBJ1-5 | - | - | TRBV29-1 | TGCAGCGCTCAATTAGGTCTGGGCAATCAGCCCCAGCATTTT | CSAQLGLGNQPQHF
TRBJ1-4 | TRBD1 | - | TRBV7-2 | TGTGCCAGCAGCCGACAACACGGACAGGGGTCAAAACTGTTTTTT | CASSRQHGQGSKLFF
TRBJ1-1 | TRBD1 | few | TRBV30 | TGTGCCTGGAGTCGCGCAGGGGGTATGAACACTGAAGCTTTCTTT | CAWSRAGGMNTEAFF
TRBJ1-2 | - | - | TRBV5-6 | TGTGCCAGCAAAGGACAGCCGTCGTACTATGGCTACACCTTC | CASKGQPSYYGYTF
TRBJ1-5 | TRBD1 | few | TRBV27 | TGTGCCAGCAGCCTTGACAGGGGTCAGCCCCAGCATTTT | CASSLDRGQPQHF
TRBJ2-5 | - | few | TRBV7-2 | TGTGCCAGCAGCTTAGAATGGACAGAAGAGACCCAGTACTTC | CASSLEWTEETQYF
TRBJ2-5 | - | few | TRBV3-1 | TGTGCCAGCAGCCAACGGGAGGAGACCCAGTACTTC | CASSQREETQYF
TRBJ2-1 | - | - | TRBV7-8 | TGTGCCAGCAGCATCCGGGGTCGTTACAATGAGCAGTTCTTC | CASSIRGRYNEQFF
TRBJ2-3 | TRBD2 | - | TRBV29-1 | TGCAGCGTTGAGTCTAGCGGGAGCGTTGGCACAGATACGCAGTATTTT | CSVESSGSVGTDTQYF
TRBJ2-7 | TRBD2 | - | TRBV11-2 | TGTGCCAGCAGCTGGTCGAACCCCGCTAGCGGGAGGCTAGACGAGCAGTACTTC | CASSWSNPASGRLDEQYF
TRBJ2-7 | - | many | TRBV12-5 | TGTGCTAGTGGTTTGGTACCCCTAGGGACCGTGCAGTACGAGCAGTACTTC | CASGLVPLGTVQYEQYF
TRBJ2-3 | TRBD2 | few | TRBV6-2/TRBV6-3 | TGTGCCAGCACTCTAAGGTGGCTAGCGGGGGAGGTAGGCGATACGCAGTATTTT | CASTLRWLAGEVGDTQYF
TRBJ2-2 | - | few | TRBV20-1 | TGCAGTGCTAGAGCCGGAATAAACACCGGGGAGCTGTTTTTT | CSARAGINTGELFF
TRBJ2-4 | - | - | TRBV18 | TGTGCCAGCTCAAATCAGGGGGCCAAAAACATTCAGTACTTC | CASSNQGAKNIQYF
TRBJ2-7 | - | few | TRBV28 | TGTGCCAGCCATCCAGGACAGCTCTCCTACGAGCAGTACTTC | CASHPGQLSYEQYF
TRBJ2-7 | - | - | TRBV12-3/TRBV12-4 | TGTGCCAGCAGTTTAGGGGGGAGCAGCTCCTACGAGCAGTACTTC | CASSLGGSSSYEQYF
TRBJ2-5 | - | - | TRBV3-1 | TGTGCCTGCAGCGCCGGGACAAAAGCCCAGTACTTC | CACSAGTKAQYF
TRBJ2-1 | - | - | TRBV28 | TGTGCCAGCAGTTTTAGGCCGCCGGGAAATGAGCAGTTCTTC | CASSFRPPGNEQFF
TRBJ2-5 | - | - | TRBV29-1 | TGCAGCGCCCGAAACGGAGTCCAAGAGACCCAGTACTTC | CSARNGVQETQYF
TRBJ1-1 | - | few | TRBV12-3/TRBV12-4 | TGTGCCAGCAGTCCCGGGTCCCTCGCTAGGGCTGAAGCTTTCTTT | CASSPGSLARAEAFF
TRBJ2-5 | TRBD2 | - | TRBV20-1 | TGCAGTGCTAGAGGGTTTTTGCGGGGGTCCGTGGTGGGTGAGACCCAGTACTTC | CSARGFLRGSVVGETQYF